The next 25 T cell receptor beta chains were all read from a single sample in a study of human T cells and chemical hapten exposure. The time point here: patch test 1, 2 weeks after DPC sensitization. The treatment was: therapeutic diphenylcyclopropenone sensitization with weekly scalp DPC. TCRdb ran MiXCR on the RACE reads and lists one entry per CDR3 protein. In the table there are more than 150,000 distinct CDR3 sequences, about 14% of which are singletons. Sequencing was performed on whole blood, taken in connection with sensitization to the hapten diphenylcyclopropenone (DPC). The receptors were gathered from a woman aged 25 to 39 with alopecia areata. Some clones in this sample may be carry-over from other donors' samples.

Only a few counts were recorded for this clonotype. The genes are TRBV30 and TRBJ2-5; 8 nucleotides match TRBD1. Germline loops: CDR1 GTSNPN, CDR2 SVGIG (reference sequence). The CDR3 covers 12 residues. With 8 bases clipped from V and 4 bases from J, the junction kept 6 bases outside the gene matches. The CDR3 DNA follows: TGTGCCGGAACAGGGGGACGAGAGACCCAGTACTTC. Encoded protein: CAGTGGRETQYF.

This clonotype was counted a few times. The CDR3 region has the DNA TGCAGTGCTAGAGAAAGCGGGAGTATAGAGGAGACCCAGTACTTC. Translated, it gives CSARESGSIEETQYF. This rearrangement joins TRBV20-1 to TRBJ2-5; 8 nucleotides match TRBD2. The CDR3 has 15 amino acids. V shed 0 bases and J 5 bases; nucleotides not matched to a gene: 8. The germline V gene encodes CDR1 DFQATT and CDR2 SNEGSKA (reference sequence).

The chain links TRBV29-1 to TRBJ2-7, with unresolved D. The CDR3 contains 13 residues. Germline lookup yields CDR1 SQVTM and CDR2 ANQGSEA. V gave up 4 bases and J gave up 7 bases, with 17 bases separating them. The CDR3 reads CSVGRLLGVEQYF. The CDR3 DNA reads as TGCAGCGTTGGGCGGCTACTTGGTGTAGAGCAGTACTTC.

This clonotype was found a few times. The chain is built from TRBV9 and TRBJ2-7; D is uncertain. CDR1 and CDR2 from the germline V gene are SGDLS and YYNGEE. Trimming removed 0 bases at V and 3 bases at J, with 10 bases between. The CDR3 extends over 14 amino acids. The CDR3 sequence is CASSVATEDYEQYF. CDR3 in DNA: TGTGCCAGCAGCGTAGCTACTGAGGACTACGAGCAGTACTTC.

This clonotype appeared a few times. The chain recombines TRBV29-1 with TRBJ1-4, with D possibly matching TRBD1 (5 bases). Germline V lookup: CDR1 SQVTM, CDR2 ANQGSEA. There are 14 residues in the CDR3. Trimming took off 0 bases at V and 8 bases at J, with 13 bases between the two ends. CDR3 coding DNA: TGCAGCGTTGAAGAGCGACATAGGGGAGAAAAACTGTTTTTT. The encoded protein is CSVEERHRGEKLFF.

This clonotype was counted ten times or more. This CDR3 reads CASSSAGQNNEQFF. CDR3 DNA sequence: TGTGCCAGCAGCTCTGCCGGACAGAACAATGAGCAGTTCTTC. The rearrangement links TRBV28 to TRBJ2-1; D is possibly TRBD1 (6 bases). This CDR3 has 14 amino acids. Germline loops: CDR1 MDHEN, CDR2 SYDVKM. V gave up 6 bases and J gave up 5 bases, with 14 bases separating them. Based on the CDR3 plus reference TRBV28 and TRBJ2-1, the full variable domain is DVKVTQSSRYLVKRTGEKVFLECVQDMDHENMFWYRQDPGLGLRLIYFSYDVKMKEKGDIPEGYSVSREKKERFSLILESASTNQTSMYLCASSSAGQNNEQFFGPGTRLTVL.

This clonotype was seen a handful of times. This chain links TRBV29-1 with TRBJ1-1; D gene uncertain. V lost 6 bases and J lost 1, with 9 bases in between. Germline CDR1 reads SQVTM; CDR2 reads ANQGSEA. The CDR3 extends over 12 amino acids. Here the CDR3 DNA reads TGCAGCGTAGTGGCGGCGAACACTGAAGCTTTCTTT. Amino acids: CSVVAANTEAFF.

This clonotype was recorded at least ten times. The chain employs TRBV6-5 and TRBJ2-3; 12 positions agree with TRBD2. Germline lookup yields CDR1 MNHEY and CDR2 SVGAGI. After removal of 5 bases from V and 2 bases from J, the junction contained 5 bases not matched to a gene. This CDR3 spans 16 amino acids. Here the CDR3 DNA reads TGTGCCAGCAGTCTACTAGCGGGGGGTTCCACAGATACGCAGTATTTT. The encoded protein is CASSLLAGGSTDTQYF.

The chain has TRBV19 and TRBJ1-4; D may be TRBD1 (5 bases). Trimming took 3 bases from V and 6 from J, leaving 11 bases between them. The CDR3 consists of 14 residues. Per germline, CDR1 LNHDA and CDR2 SQIVND (reference sequence). CDR3 bases: TGTGCCAGTAGTATTGGGACCCCCTATGAAAAACTGTTTTTT. Protein: CASSIGTPYEKLFF.

The chain combines TRBV28 with TRBJ2-1, with D perhaps TRBD1 or TRBD2 (5 bases each). Trimming took off 6 bases at V and 4 bases at J, with 16 bases between the two ends. The CDR3 covers 15 residues. The germline CDR1 and CDR2 sequences are MDHEN and SYDVKM. CDR3: CASRRTGPTYNEQFF. The CDR3 DNA sequence: TGTGCCAGCAGAAGAACGGGACCGACATACAATGAGCAGTTCTTC.

The chain employs TRBV20-1 and TRBJ2-7; 8 bases map to TRBD1. Germline CDR1 and CDR2: DFQATT and SNEGSKA (reference sequence). Trimming removed 3 bases from V and 5 bases from J; junction bases left unmatched: 9. The CDR3 is 14 amino acids. CDR3 protein: CSARPTDRADEQYF. The CDR3 region has the DNA TGCAGTGCTAGGCCTACGGACAGGGCGGACGAGCAGTACTTC.

The chain recombines TRBV29-1 with TRBJ1-1; D is undetermined. This CDR3 is 13 amino acids long. Germline CDR1 reads SQVTM; CDR2 reads ANQGSEA. Trimming took 4 bases from V and 0 from J, leaving 9 bases between them. DNA for the CDR3: TGCAGCGTTGTTGGGCAGATGAACACTGAAGCTTTCTTT. Residues: CSVVGQMNTEAFF.

There are many counts of this clonotype. CDR3 sequence (DNA): TGTGCCAGCAGTCTCCCACAGGGAGGATCTGGAAACACCATATATTTT. As protein: CASSLPQGGSGNTIYF. V and J are TRBV28 and TRBJ1-3, with D possibly being TRBD1 (6 bases). Germline CDR1 MDHEN, CDR2 SYDVKM. This CDR3 is 16 amino acids long. V was trimmed by 5 bases and J by 1 base, leaving 15 bases between them.

The chain is built from TRBV20-1 and TRBJ2-1, with D perhaps matching TRBD1 or TRBD2 (5 bases each). Germline V CDR1 and CDR2: DFQATT, SNEGSKA (reference sequence). The CDR3 has 13 residues. The ends were cut back, 6 bases at V and 12 bases at J, with 21 bases in the middle. This CDR3 is CSAPKGTRLVQFF. The CDR3 DNA follows: TGCAGTGCGCCTAAGGGGACCCGCCTGGTGCAGTTCTTC.

V gene TRBV5-1 combines with J gene TRBJ2-2, with TRBD2 matching over 11 bases. Unmatched junction bases numbered 12, after V lost 4 bases and J lost 7 bases. In germline, CDR1 is SGHRS, CDR2 YFSETQ. The CDR3 is 17 amino acids. This CDR3 reads CASSLERSGRVGGELFF. CDR3 coding DNA: TGCGCCAGCAGCCTTGAACGTAGCGGGAGGGTCGGCGGGGAGCTGTTTTTT.

For this clonotype: One junction end does not reproduce the germline sequence, and a read error may be involved. The chain is built from TRBV3-1 and TRBJ1-4; D is uncertain. CDR1 is LGHDT, CDR2 YNNKEL, per germline (reference sequence). The CDR3 has 14 residues. The CDR3 nucleotides are TGTACCAGCAGCGAACGGACAACTAATGAAAAACTGTTTTTT. Its protein is CTSSERTTNEKLFF. Full variable domain (remainder filled in from reference TRBV3-1 and TRBJ1-4): DTAVSQTPKYLVTQMGNDKSIKCEQNLGHDTMYWYKQDSKKFLKIMFSYNNKELIINETVPNRFSPKSPDKAHLNLHINSLELGDSAVYFCTSSERTTNEKLFFGSGTQLSVL.

This clonotype turned up a few times. V is TRBV29-1 and J is TRBJ2-1, with D hard to call. The CDR3 is made up of 14 amino acids. Looked up from germline, CDR1 is SQVTM and CDR2 is ANQGSEA. V lost 2 bases and J 4 bases, leaving 12 bases between the germline ends. The CDR3 region is CSVETWVKYNEQFF. The CDR3 region has the DNA TGCAGCGTTGAAACCTGGGTAAAATACAATGAGCAGTTCTTC.

The table lists this clonotype with a few counts. J is TRBJ1-6 and V is TRBV7-9; D gene uncertain. The germline CDR1 and CDR2 sequences are SEHNR and FQNEAQ (reference sequence). This CDR3 spans 14 amino acids. V shed 4 bases and J shed 8 bases, with 12 bases lying between them. CDR3 loop: CASSSPLQDSPLHF. The DNA of the CDR3 is TGTGCCAGCAGCTCGCCCCTTCAGGATTCACCCCTCCACTTT.

This clonotype occurred a few times. The chain joins TRBV4-1 to TRBJ1-1, with D unclear. Trimming cost V 2 bases and J 7 bases, with 11 bases left between them. CDR3 length equals 13 residues. The germline V gene encodes CDR1 MGHRA and CDR2 YSYEKL. CDR3 in amino acids: CASSQPVGGEAFF. The DNA for the CDR3 is TGCGCCAGCAGCCAACCAGTGGGTGGTGAAGCTTTCTTT.

The CDR3 DNA follows: TGTGCCAGCAGCTTAAGACTTGCAACTAATGAAAAACTGTTTTTT. Its protein is CASSLRLATNEKLFF. The chain links TRBV7-8 to TRBJ1-4, with no clear D. The CDR3 has 15 amino acids. V lost 2 bases and J 0 bases, leaving 7 bases between the germline ends. Germline-derived CDR1 and CDR2 are SGHVS and FQNEAQ. The variable domain in full, completed from reference TRBV7-8 and TRBJ1-4, reads GAGVSQSPRYKVAKRGQDVALRCDPISGHVSLFWYQQALGQGPEFLTYFQNEAQLDKSGLPSDRFFAERPEGSVSTLKIQRTQQEDSAVYLCASSLRLATNEKLFFGSGTQLSVL.

Regarding this clonotype: It may be a read error: a sequence one base away is much more abundant. The chain uses TRBV11-2 and TRBJ2-3, with no clear D. Germline V gives CDR1 SGHAT, CDR2 FQNNGV. V was shortened by 5 bases and J by 5 bases, with 11 bases between the two germline ends. The CDR3 spans 13 residues. In DNA form, the CDR3 reads TGTGCCAGCAGCATAGTAGCTGTAGATACGCAGTATTTT. Its translation is CASSIVAVDTQYF.

The rearrangement joins TRBV5-1 to TRBJ2-3; 8 bases map to TRBD1. The CDR3 consists of 16 residues. V shed 4 bases, J shed 1 base, and the junction held 8 bases outside the gene matches. Germline V gene data show CDR1 as SGHRS and CDR2 as YFSETQ. CDR3 sequence (DNA): TGCGCCAGCAGCGCATTTCCGGGACAGGGCACAGATACGCAGTATTTT. Its translation is CASSAFPGQGTDTQYF.

The genes are TRBV19 and TRBJ2-7; 7 bases line up with TRBD1. The V gene's germline CDR1 is LNHDA and CDR2 SQIVND (reference sequence). The CDR3 consists of 14 residues. V trimming: 5 bases; J trimming: 4 bases; junction bases outside the gene matches: 8. CDR3 in DNA: TGTGCCAGTAGTCAGGGACAGCGACTTTACGAGCAGTACTTC. It translates to CASSQGQRLYEQYF.

The chain has TRBV29-1 and TRBJ1-2, with 7 bases identical to TRBD1. The CDR3 is 14 residues long. Germline V gene sequence: CDR1 SQVTM, CDR2 ANQGSEA. The junction had 7 bases not matched to a gene; V was cut back by 5 bases and J by 1 base. The CDR3 region has the DNA TGCAGCGTTTTAGCCGGGACAGTTAACTATGGCTACACCTTC. This sequence encodes CSVLAGTVNYGYTF.

This clonotype has at least ten counts. V and J are TRBV19 and TRBJ1-5; D gene unclear. Germline V gene sequence: CDR1 LNHDA, CDR2 SQIVND (reference sequence). This CDR3 spans 14 amino acids. V gave up 1 base and J gave up 1 base, with 5 bases separating them. CDR3 nucleotides: TGTGCCAGTAGTATAGTCCGGAGCAATCAGCCCCAGCATTTT. Protein product: CASSIVRSNQPQHF. Supplemented by reference TRBV19 and TRBJ1-5, the full variable domain reads DGGITQSPKYLFRKEGQNVTLSCEQNLNHDAMYWYRQDPGQGLRLIYYSQIVNDFQKGDIAEGYSVSREKKESFPLTVTSAQKNPTAFYLCASSIVRSNQPQHFGDGTRLSIL.